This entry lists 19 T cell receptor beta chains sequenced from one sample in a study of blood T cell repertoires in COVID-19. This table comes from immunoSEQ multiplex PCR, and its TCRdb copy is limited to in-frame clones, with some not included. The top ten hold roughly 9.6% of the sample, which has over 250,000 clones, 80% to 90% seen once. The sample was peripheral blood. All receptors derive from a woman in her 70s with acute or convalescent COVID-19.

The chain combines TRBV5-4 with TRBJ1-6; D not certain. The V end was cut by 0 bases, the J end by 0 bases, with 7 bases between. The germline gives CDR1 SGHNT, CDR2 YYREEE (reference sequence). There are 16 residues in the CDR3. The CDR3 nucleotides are TGTGCCAGCAGCTTGGCCGCGAGCTCCTATAATTCACCCCTCCACTTT. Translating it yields CASSLAASSYNSPLHF.

DNA of the CDR3: TGTGCCAGTAGTCGCCCCAGAGGCCTGGGCACTGAAGCTTTCTTT. Translation gives CASSRPRGLGTEAFF. V gene TRBV19 combines with J gene TRBJ1-1; no clear D gene. Deletions cut 5 bases from V and 4 bases from J, with 17 bases between. CDR3 length: 15 residues. CDR1 LNHDA and CDR2 SQIVND come from the germline V gene (reference sequence).

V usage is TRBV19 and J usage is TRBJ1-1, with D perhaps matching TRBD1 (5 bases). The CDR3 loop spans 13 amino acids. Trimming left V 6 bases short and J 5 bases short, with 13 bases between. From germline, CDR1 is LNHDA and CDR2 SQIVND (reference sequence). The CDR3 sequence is CASSLRGETEAFF. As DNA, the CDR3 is TGTGCCAGTAGCCTCCGGGGGGAAACTGAAGCTTTCTTT. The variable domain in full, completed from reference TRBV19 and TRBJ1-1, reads DGGITQSPKYLFRKEGQNVTLSCEQNLNHDAMYWYRQDPGQGLRLIYYSQIVNDFQKGDIAEGYSVSREKKESFPLTVTSAQKNPTAFYLCASSLRGETEAFFGQGTRLTVV.

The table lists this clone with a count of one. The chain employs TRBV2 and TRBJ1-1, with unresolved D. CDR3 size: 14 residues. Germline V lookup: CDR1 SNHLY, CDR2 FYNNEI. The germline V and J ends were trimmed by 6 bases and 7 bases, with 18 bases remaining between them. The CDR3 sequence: CASRSPLRVFEAFF. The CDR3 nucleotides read TGTGCCAGCAGGAGCCCCCTCCGGGTCTTTGAAGCTTTCTTT.

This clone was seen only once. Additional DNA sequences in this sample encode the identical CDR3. This chain's CDR3 is CASSPSNTEAFF. Written as DNA, the CDR3 is TGTGCCAGCTCCCCCTCGAACACTGAAGCTTTCTTT. The chain carries TRBV18 and TRBJ1-1; D is uncertain. The V end lost 6 bases, the J end lost 1 base, and 6 bases lay between the germline ends. Per the germline V gene, CDR1 is KGHSH and CDR2 is LQKENI. The CDR3 consists of 12 residues.

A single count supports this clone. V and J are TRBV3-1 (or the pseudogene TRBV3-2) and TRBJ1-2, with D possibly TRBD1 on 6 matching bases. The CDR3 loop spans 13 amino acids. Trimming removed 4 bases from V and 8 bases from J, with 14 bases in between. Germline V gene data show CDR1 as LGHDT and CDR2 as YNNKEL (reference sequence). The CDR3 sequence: CASSLSTQGGYTF. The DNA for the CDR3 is TGTGCCAGCAGCCTCAGTACCCAGGGGGGCTACACCTTC.

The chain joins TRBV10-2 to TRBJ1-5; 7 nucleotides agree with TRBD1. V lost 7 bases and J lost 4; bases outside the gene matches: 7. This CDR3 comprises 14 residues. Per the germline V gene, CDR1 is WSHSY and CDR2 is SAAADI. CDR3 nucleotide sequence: TGCGCCAGCACCTCGGCAGGGGGAAATCAGCCCCAGCATTTT. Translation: CASTSAGGNQPQHF.

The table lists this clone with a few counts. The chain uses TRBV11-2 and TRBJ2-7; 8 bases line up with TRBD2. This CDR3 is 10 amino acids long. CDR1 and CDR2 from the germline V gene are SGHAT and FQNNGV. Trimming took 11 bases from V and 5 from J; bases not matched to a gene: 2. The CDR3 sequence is CAPGRDEQYF. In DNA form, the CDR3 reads TGTGCCCCCGGGAGGGACGAGCAGTACTTC. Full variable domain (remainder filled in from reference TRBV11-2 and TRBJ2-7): EAGVAQSPRYKIIEKRQSVAFWCNPISGHATLYWYQQILGQGPKLLIQFQNNGVVDDSQLPKDRFSAERLKGVDSTLKIQPAKLEDSAVYLCAPGRDEQYFGPGTRLTVT.

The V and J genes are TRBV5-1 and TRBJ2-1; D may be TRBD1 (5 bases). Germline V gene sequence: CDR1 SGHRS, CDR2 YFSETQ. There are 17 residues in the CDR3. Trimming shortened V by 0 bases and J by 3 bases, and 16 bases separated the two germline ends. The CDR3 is CASSLEGPGKGYNEQFF. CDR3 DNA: TGCGCCAGCAGCTTGGAGGGTCCAGGGAAAGGCTACAATGAGCAGTTCTTC.

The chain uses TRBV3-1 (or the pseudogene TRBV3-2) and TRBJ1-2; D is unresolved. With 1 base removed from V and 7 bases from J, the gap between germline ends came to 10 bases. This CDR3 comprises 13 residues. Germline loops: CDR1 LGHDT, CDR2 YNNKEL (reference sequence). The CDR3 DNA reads TGTGCCAGCAGCCAAGCCCACCAACTTGGCTACACCTTC. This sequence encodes CASSQAHQLGYTF.

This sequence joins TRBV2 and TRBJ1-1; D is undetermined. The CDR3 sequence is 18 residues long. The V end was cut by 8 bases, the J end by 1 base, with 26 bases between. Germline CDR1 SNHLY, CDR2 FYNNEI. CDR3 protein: CASLLDGGHRAPNTEAFF. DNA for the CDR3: TGTGCCAGCCTCCTGGATGGAGGCCACCGGGCCCCGAACACTGAAGCTTTCTTT.

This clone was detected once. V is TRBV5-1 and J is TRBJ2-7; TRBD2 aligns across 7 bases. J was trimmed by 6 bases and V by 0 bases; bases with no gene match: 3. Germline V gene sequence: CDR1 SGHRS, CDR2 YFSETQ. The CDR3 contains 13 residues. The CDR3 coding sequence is TGCGCCAGCAGCTTGGCCGGGGAGGGCGAGCAGTACTTC. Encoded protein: CASSLAGEGEQYF.

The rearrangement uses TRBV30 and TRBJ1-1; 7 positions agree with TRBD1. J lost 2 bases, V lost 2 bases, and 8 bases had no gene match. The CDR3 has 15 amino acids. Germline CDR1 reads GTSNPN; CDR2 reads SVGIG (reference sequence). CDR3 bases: TGTGCCTGGAGTTTCACTACAGGGGCAAACACTGAAGCTTTCTTT. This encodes CAWSFTTGANTEAFF.

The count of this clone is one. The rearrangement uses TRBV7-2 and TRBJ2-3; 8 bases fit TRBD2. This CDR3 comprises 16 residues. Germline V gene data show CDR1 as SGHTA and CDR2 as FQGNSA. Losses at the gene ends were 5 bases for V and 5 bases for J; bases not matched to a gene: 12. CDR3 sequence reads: CASSLGRGDRIDTQYF. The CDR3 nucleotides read TGTGCCAGCAGCCTGGGGCGGGGGGATAGGATAGATACGCAGTATTTT.

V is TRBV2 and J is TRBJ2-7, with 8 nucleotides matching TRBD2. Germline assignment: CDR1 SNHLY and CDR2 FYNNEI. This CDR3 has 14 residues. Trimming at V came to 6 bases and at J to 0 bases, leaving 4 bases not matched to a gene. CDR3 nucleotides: TGTGCCAGCAGGCTCGGGGGGGGCTCCTACGAGCAGTACTTC. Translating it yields CASRLGGGSYEQYF.

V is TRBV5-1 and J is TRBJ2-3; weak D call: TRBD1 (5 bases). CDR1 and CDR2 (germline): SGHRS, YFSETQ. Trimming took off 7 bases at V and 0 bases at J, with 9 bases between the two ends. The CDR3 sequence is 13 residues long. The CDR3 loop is CASGPGSTDTQYF. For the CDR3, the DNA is TGCGCCAGCGGGCCAGGGAGCACAGATACGCAGTATTTT.

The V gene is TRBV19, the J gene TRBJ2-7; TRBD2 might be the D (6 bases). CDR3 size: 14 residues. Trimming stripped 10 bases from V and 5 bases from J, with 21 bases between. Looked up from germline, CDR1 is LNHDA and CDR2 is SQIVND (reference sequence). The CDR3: CATSSLHGGDEQYF. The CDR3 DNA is TGTGCCACCTCGTCTCTGCATGGAGGGGACGAGCAGTACTTC.

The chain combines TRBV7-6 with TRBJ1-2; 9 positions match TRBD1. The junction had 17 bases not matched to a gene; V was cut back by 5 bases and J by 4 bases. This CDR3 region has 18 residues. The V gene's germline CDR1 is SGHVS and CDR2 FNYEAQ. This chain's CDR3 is CASSLRPRDRVNLYGYTF. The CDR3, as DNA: TGTGCCAGCAGCCTTAGACCCCGGGACAGGGTGAACCTCTATGGCTACACCTTC.

The CDR3 reads CSVATGRDQPQHF. The CDR3 DNA sequence: TGCAGCGTTGCCACAGGGAGAGATCAGCCCCAGCATTTT. The genes are TRBV29-1 and TRBJ1-5, with TRBD1 as a possible D gene (6 bases). With 4 bases removed from V and 5 bases from J, the gap between germline ends came to 12 bases. The CDR3 runs to 13 residues. In germline, CDR1 is SQVTM, CDR2 ANQGSEA.